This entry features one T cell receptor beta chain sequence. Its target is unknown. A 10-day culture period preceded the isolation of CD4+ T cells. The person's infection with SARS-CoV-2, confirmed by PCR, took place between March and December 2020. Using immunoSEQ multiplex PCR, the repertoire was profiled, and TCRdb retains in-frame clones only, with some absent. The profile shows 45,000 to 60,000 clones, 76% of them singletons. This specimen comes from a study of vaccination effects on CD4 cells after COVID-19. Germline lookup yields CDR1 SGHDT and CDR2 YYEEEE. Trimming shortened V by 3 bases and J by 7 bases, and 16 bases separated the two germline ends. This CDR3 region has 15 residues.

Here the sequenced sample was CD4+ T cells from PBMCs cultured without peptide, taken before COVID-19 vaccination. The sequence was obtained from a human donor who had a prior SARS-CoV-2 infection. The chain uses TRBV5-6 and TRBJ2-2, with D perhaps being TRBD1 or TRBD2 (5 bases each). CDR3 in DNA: TGTGCCAGCAGCTGGGACGGCCCGTCGAACGGGGAGCTGTTTTTT. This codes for CASSWDGPSNGELFF. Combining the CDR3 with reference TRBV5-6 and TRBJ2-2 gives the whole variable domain DAGVTQSPTHLIKTRGQQVTLRCSPKSGHDTVSWYQQALGQGPQFIFQYYEEEERQRGNFPDRFSGHQFPNYSSELNVNALLLGDSALYLCASSWDGPSNGELFFGEGSRLTVL.